Listed below are T cell receptor beta chains from one sample, sequenced in a study of blood T cell repertoires in COVID-19. Assay used: immunoSEQ multiplex PCR; TCRdb lists only in-frame clones, some missing. The sample consists of some 110,000 clones, around four fifths of them appearing once. Input material: peripheral blood. The receptor set was obtained from a man aged 30-40 years with acute or convalescent COVID-19. CDR3s include the opening cysteine and the closing phenylalanine or tryptophan. A D gene is named only where the DNA matches it firmly. Expanded clones get a size class; other rows say once, few or many, or leave the size out.

j_call clone_size d_call v_call cdr3_nt cdr3_aa
TRBJ1-1 - TRBD1 TRBV5-8 TGTGCCAGCAGCAAACCCGGGGGACAGTGGAACACTGAAGCTTTCTTT CASSKPGGQWNTEAFF
TRBJ2-2 - TRBD1 TRBV2 TGTGCCACTCTGGGACAGGGCGACACCGGGGAGCTGTTTTTT CATLGQGDTGELFF
TRBJ1-2 - TRBD1 TRBV3-1/TRBV3-2 TGTGCCAGCAGCCAAGGGACAGGAGCCTACTATGGCTACACCTTC CASSQGTGAYYGYTF
TRBJ2-3 many - TRBV6-4 TGTGCCAGCAGCGACGGCATTGAGGCAGATACGCAGTATTTT CASSDGIEADTQYF
TRBJ2-3 - - TRBV5-1 TGCGCCAGCAATTGGGGCAGCACAGATACGCAGTATTTT CASNWGSTDTQYF
TRBJ2-4 few TRBD2 TRBV3-1/TRBV3-2 TGTGCCAGCAGTCCAGCGGGAGTTGAAGACATTCAGTACTTC CASSPAGVEDIQYF
TRBJ1-2 - TRBD1 TRBV28 TGTGCCAGCAGAGACGGACAGGGTCGTTATGGCTACACCTTC CASRDGQGRYGYTF
TRBJ2-5 few TRBD2 TRBV19 TGTGCCAGTACGACTCGGACTAGCGGGAGATACCAAGAGACCCAGTACTTC CASTTRTSGRYQETQYF
TRBJ1-2 - - TRBV5-6 TGTGCCAGCAGCTTGGCCGGCAGGGTCACTGGCTACACCTTC CASSLAGRVTGYTF
TRBJ2-5 - - TRBV19 TGTGCCAGTAGCGTGGAGGCTAGGGCGCAAGAGACCCAGTACTTC CASSVEARAQETQYF
TRBJ1-6 - - TRBV5-1 TGCGCCAGCAGCTTGGAGAGTAATAGGGGGTTCAGTTCACCCCTCCACTTT CASSLESNRGFSSPLHF
TRBJ1-2 - - TRBV7-2 TGTGCCAGCATCGACTGGTCTAAGAGAAAGAGTGACTACACCTTC CASIDWSKRKSDYTF
TRBJ1-1 - - TRBV10-2 TGCGCCAGCACCATGAGTCGGTATCTTGACACTGAAGCTTTCTTT CASTMSRYLDTEAFF